This TCR beta chain was recovered during a study of shared clonotypes between healthy human individuals. General observations from the study: In a handful of donors, approximately 5% of naive CD4 clonotypes appeared in common.

Libraries were prepared by immunoSEQ multiplex PCR; TCRdb keeps only in-frame clonotypes and omits some of them. The data hold some 2.1 million clones, with approximately 95% observed a single time. The CDR3 is 15 amino acids. V dropped 4 bases and J dropped 0 bases, with 10 bases sitting between them. The V gene's germline CDR1 is SGHNT and CDR2 YYREEE (reference sequence). This clone was counted a single time. What it recognizes is unknown. This specimen includes other DNA sequences encoding the same CDR3. Donors had no recently reported acute infections or vaccinations and were HIV-negative. CD4+ cells underwent separation, giving CD45RA+ naive and CD45RA-negative memory subsets.

The receptor was derived from a man aged 18 to 35 in good health. The specimen was naive CD4+ T cells sorted from blood. Sample subset: CD45RA+ positively selected. The rearrangement joins TRBV5-4 to TRBJ1-4; D is unclear. CDR3 nucleotides: TGTGCCAGCAGCCCTGGGAGCGCAACTAATGAAAAACTGTTTTTT. It encodes CASSPGSATNEKLFF.